Following are 27 T cell receptor beta chains from one sample sequenced in a study of T cells in Graves' hyperthyroidism and ophthalmopathy. It was RNA transcripts that yielded the amplified TCR beta CDR3 regions. Researchers ran a first-round RT-PCR on the TCR CDR3 using the HTBI primer set. TCRdb recomputed calls from the multiplex PCR reads with MiXCR, one row per CDR3 protein. The table has 40,000 to 55,000 distinct CDR3 sequences, around half seen once. Material for sequencing was peripheral blood or thyroid tissue (not recorded which). Receptors originate from a woman aged 50 to 65 with Graves' hyperthyroidism.

This clonotype was counted ten times or more. J is TRBJ1-1 and V is TRBV7-3; 8 bases are a match to TRBD1. Germline CDR1 is SGHTA and CDR2 is FQGTGA. The CDR3 runs 14 residues. J gave up 6 bases and V 5 bases, and 8 bases lay outside the gene matches. DNA for the CDR3: TGTGCCAGCAGCCCCCAGGGGGCGCAGGCTGAAGCTTTCTTT. Its protein is CASSPQGAQAEAFF.

The V and J genes are TRBV7-2 and TRBJ1-3; 7 nucleotides match TRBD1. V dropped 4 bases and J dropped 4; count of bases not matched to a gene: 4. This CDR3 contains 14 residues. From germline, CDR1 is SGHTA and CDR2 FQGNSA. CDR3 sequence: CASSSRGQGNTIYF. Here the CDR3 DNA reads TGTGCCAGCAGCTCCAGGGGACAGGGAAACACCATATATTTT.

In this sample, this clonotype turned up many times. At one of its ends the junction is not consistent with the germline gene, which may arise from a read error. The rearrangement uses TRBV15 and TRBJ2-6; 9 bases match TRBD1. From germline, CDR1 is LNHNV and CDR2 YYDKDF (reference sequence). The CDR3 spans 19 residues. The CDR3 sequence is CATSRDWTGATSGANVPTF. The CDR3 DNA sequence: TGTGCCACCAGCAGAGATTGGACAGGGGCGACCTCTGGGGCCAACGTCCCGACTTTC.

Comments on this clonotype: Given a much more abundant clone one base away, this may be a read error. This chain joins TRBV20-1 and TRBJ2-5, with 7 bases that match TRBD2. The CDR3 consists of 14 residues. The V gene's germline CDR1 is DFQATT and CDR2 SNEGSKA (reference sequence). CDR3 in amino acids: CGARDRGSEETQYF. The CDR3 nucleotides read TGCGGTGCTAGAGATCGCGGGAGCGAAGAGACCCAGTACTTC.

The V and J genes are TRBV13 and TRBJ2-7; 7 positions agree with TRBD1. Trimming cost V 3 bases and J 3 bases; bases outside gene matches: 5. The CDR3 consists of 14 residues. Germline V lookup: CDR1 PRHDT, CDR2 FYEKMQ (reference sequence). The chain's CDR3 is CASSFSTGNYEQYF. CDR3 bases: TGTGCCAGCAGCTTCTCGACAGGGAACTACGAGCAGTACTTC. The full variable domain, its missing parts supplied by reference TRBV13 and TRBJ2-7, is AAGVIQSPRHLIKEKRETATLKCYPIPRHDTVYWYQQGPGQDPQFLISFYEKMQSDKGSIPDRFSAQQFSDYHSELNMSSLELGDSALYFCASSFSTGNYEQYFGPGTRLTVT.

Comments on this clonotype: A much larger clone lies a single base off, so this may be a read error. V gene TRBV29-1 combines with J gene TRBJ1-2, with D perhaps TRBD1 (5 bases). CDR1 is SQVTM, CDR2 ANQGSEA, per germline. The CDR3 is 10 residues long. CDR3 amino acids: CNVEGTGYTF. The CDR3 DNA reads as TGCAACGTTGAGGGGACGGGCTACACCTTC.

This clonotype was observed many times. The gene calls are TRBV4-1 and TRBJ2-7, with D perhaps TRBD1 (6 bases). CDR1 MGHRA and CDR2 YSYEKL come from the germline V gene. Trimming removed 4 bases from V and 3 bases from J, with 10 bases in between. The CDR3 extends over 13 amino acids. The CDR3 DNA reads TGCGCCAGCAGCCCCCGGACAGACTACGAGCAGTACTTC. It is translated as CASSPRTDYEQYF.

This clonotype was observed many times. The DNA of the CDR3 is TGTGCCACCAGCGTATATAGACAGGGGCGGTTTGAAGCTTTCTTT. It translates to CATSVYRQGRFEAFF. This rearrangement joins TRBV15 to TRBJ1-1; 8 bases fit TRBD1. The junction had 12 bases not matched to a gene; V was cut back by 5 bases and J by 7 bases. The germline gives CDR1 LNHNV, CDR2 YYDKDF (reference sequence). The CDR3 spans 15 residues.

With regard to this clonotype: This CDR3 fails to terminate in the conserved phenylalanine or tryptophan, so it likely reflects a read error. The DNA is omitted, as the CDR3 cannot be located on it reliably, and the CDR3 follows TCRdb's listing. This chain connects TRBV4-1 to TRBJ2-2; the listed D gene, TRBD1, was not tested against the DNA. From its first to its last residue, the CDR3 has 16 amino acids. Germline lookup yields CDR1 MGHRA and CDR2 YSYEKL. The CDR3 sequence: CASSAYRGGDTGELSL.

In this sample, this clonotype turned up many times. The chain carries TRBV5-8 and TRBJ2-2; the match to TRBD2 covers 12 bases. The CDR3 contains 19 residues. Trimming took 4 bases from V and 0 from J; bases not matched to a gene: 10. Germline CDR1 SGHTS, CDR2 YDEGEE. Written as DNA, the CDR3 is TGTGCCAGCAGCCGGACTAGCGGGACGAGGGGCCCGAACACCGGGGAGCTGTTTTTT. Residues: CASSRTSGTRGPNTGELFF.

Comments on this clonotype: The missing conserved phenylalanine or tryptophan at the end of this CDR3 makes a read error likely. No DNA is shown, since the ends of the CDR3 on it are uncertain; the CDR3 is the one TCRdb lists. This chain uses TRBV2 with TRBJ1-1; TRBD1 is taken as the D call from the table, unchecked against the DNA. With termini counted, the CDR3 has 10 amino acids. Per the germline V gene, CDR1 is SNHLY and CDR2 is FYNNEI. CDR3: CASLRAGTFY.

The J gene is TRBJ2-5, the V gene TRBV5-1; 9 nucleotides agree with TRBD1. V lost 5 bases to trimming and J lost 5 bases; unmatched junction nucleotides: 13. Looked up from germline, CDR1 is SGHRS and CDR2 is YFSETQ. This CDR3 is built from 16 residues. The CDR3 loop is CASREPGQGSGETQYF. The CDR3 nucleotides read TGCGCCAGCAGGGAGCCGGGACAGGGAAGCGGGGAGACCCAGTACTTC.

CDR3 in amino acids: CSVEGRGTEAFF. DNA for the CDR3: TGCAGCGTTGAGGGGAGGGGCACTGAAGCTTTCTTT. The chain employs TRBV29-1 and TRBJ1-1; a weak D match, TRBD1 (5 bases). V shed 3 bases and J shed 4 bases, with 9 bases lying between them. CDR3 size: 12 residues. Germline assignment: CDR1 SQVTM and CDR2 ANQGSEA.

This clonotype was seen repeatedly, ten times or more. This chain joins TRBV15 and TRBJ1-6, with no clear D. V lost 1 base and J lost 4, with 11 bases in between. This CDR3 region has 16 residues. Germline V gives CDR1 LNHNV, CDR2 YYDKDF (reference sequence). CDR3 amino acids: CATSRGKQIYNSPLHF. Written as DNA, the CDR3 is TGTGCCACCAGCAGAGGGAAACAGATTTATAATTCACCCCTCCACTTT.

This clonotype was counted once. This chain uses TRBV29-1 with TRBJ1-1; the match to TRBD1 covers 9 bases. V shed 8 bases, J shed 4 bases, and the junction held 2 bases outside the gene matches. Germline V gene sequence: CDR1 SQVTM, CDR2 ANQGSEA. This CDR3 region has 11 residues. CDR3 in amino acids: CSWGQGTEAFF. The CDR3 nucleotides are TGCAGCTGGGGACAGGGCACTGAAGCTTTCTTT.

With respect to this clonotype: Mismatch with germline at one junction end may stem from a read error. J is TRBJ2-7 and V is TRBV20-1; possibly TRBD1 for D (6 bases). The CDR3 runs 13 residues. Germline lookup yields CDR1 DFQATT and CDR2 SNEGSKA (reference sequence). DNA of the CDR3: TGCAGTGCGCGGACAGTGAACACCGGGGAGCTGTACTTC. It is translated as CSARTVNTGELYF.

This clonotype was seen a single time. A much larger clone lies a single base off, so this may be a read error. CDR3 loop: CTSSAPGRTNEKLFF. CDR3 bases: TGTACCAGCAGCGCCCCGGGACGGACTAATGAAAAACTGTTTTTT. V and J are TRBV9 and TRBJ1-4, with a tentative D call TRBD1 (5 bases). CDR3 length: 15 residues. Germline V gene sequence: CDR1 SGDLS, CDR2 YYNGEE. The full variable domain, in which reference TRBV9 and TRBJ1-4 provide the parts outside the CDR3, is DSGVTQTPKHLITATGQRVTLRCSPRSGDLSVYWYQQSLDQGLQFLIQYYNGEERAKGNILERFSAQQFPDLHSELNLSSLELGDSALYFCTSSAPGRTNEKLFFGSGTQLSVL.

The chain carries TRBV10-3 and TRBJ1-6; 8 nucleotides agree with TRBD1. There are 14 residues in the CDR3. J was trimmed by 10 bases and V by 6 bases; bases with no gene match: 8. Germline V gene lookup returns CDR1 ENHRY and CDR2 SYGVKD. For the CDR3, the DNA is TGTGCCATCAGGGCCGCAGGGGGCGGATCACCCCTCCACTTT. This translates into CAIRAAGGGSPLHF.

This clonotype was recorded many times. This chain links TRBV7-6 with TRBJ1-1; 7 nucleotides line up with TRBD1. The CDR3 totals 13 residues. Per the germline V gene, CDR1 is SGHVS and CDR2 is FNYEAQ. V was clipped by 5 bases and J by 5 bases; unmatched bases: 5. The CDR3 DNA is TGTGCCAGCAGCCCAGGGGGTCGGACTGAAGCTTTCTTT. Translated: CASSPGGRTEAFF.

For this clonotype: Because the CDR3's place on the DNA is in doubt, the DNA is left out and the CDR3 is given as listed by TCRdb. The rearrangement links TRBV5-6 to TRBJ1-1. The CDR3 adds up to 21 amino acids, both ends counted. Germline assignment: CDR1 SGHDT and CDR2 YYEEEE. CDR3 loop: CASSFYICSARDRVVNTEAFF.

With regard to this clonotype: This may be a read error, as it is one base from a much larger clone. The chain joins TRBV20-1 to TRBJ1-4, with no clear D. The CDR3 covers 14 residues. Germline CDR1 is DFQATT and CDR2 is SNEGSKA (reference sequence). In DNA, the CDR3 is TGCAGTGCTATGTGGAGAGAAATGGGTGAAAAACTGGTTTTT. Its protein is CSAMWREMGEKLVF.

The DNA for the CDR3 is TGTGCCAGCAGTAAGGGCGGAGAGGGGGTCCCTCAGGAGACCCAGTACTTC. This sequence encodes CASSKGGEGVPQETQYF. The V and J genes are TRBV28 and TRBJ2-5; D perhaps matches TRBD1 (6 bases). The CDR3 covers 17 residues. Germline V gives CDR1 MDHEN, CDR2 SYDVKM. V was pared by 5 bases and J by 5 bases, with 24 bases between.

The chain combines TRBV10-3 with TRBJ2-7; 9 bases line up with TRBD1. CDR1 is ENHRY, CDR2 SYGVKD, per germline. This CDR3 contains 12 residues. The trim removed 10 bases at V and 4 bases at J, leaving 5 bases unmatched. The CDR3 spells CATRQGGYEQYF. In DNA, the CDR3 is TGTGCCACGAGACAGGGGGGATACGAGCAGTACTTC.

The V gene is TRBV7-9, the J gene TRBJ2-7, with 10 nucleotides matching TRBD2. Germline V gene data show CDR1 as SEHNR and CDR2 as FQNEAQ (reference sequence). V gave up 6 bases and J gave up 7 bases; unmatched junction bases: 3. The CDR3 consists of 12 residues. CDR3 loop: CASSLAGEEQYF. CDR3 nucleotides: TGTGCCAGCAGTCTAGCGGGAGAAGAGCAGTACTTC.

This clonotype is termed medium-sized (0.01 to 0.1%). The CDR3 region is CSVGGWQETQYF. The CDR3 coding sequence is TGCAGCGTTGGTGGTTGGCAAGAGACCCAGTACTTC. The V gene is TRBV29-1, the J gene TRBJ2-5; D gene ambiguous. The V end was cut by 4 bases, the J end by 2 bases, with 8 bases between. The CDR3 contains 12 residues. Germline V gene lookup returns CDR1 SQVTM and CDR2 ANQGSEA.

The rearrangement uses TRBV13 and TRBJ1-6, with D perhaps matching TRBD1 (5 bases). CDR1 and CDR2 from the germline V gene are PRHDT and FYEKMQ (reference sequence). The CDR3 contains 16 residues. Deletions cut 0 bases from V and 4 bases from J, with 10 bases between. The CDR3 coding sequence is TGTGCCAGCAGCTTAGGGGGGCAGGGATATAATTCACCCCTCCACTTT. This translates into CASSLGGQGYNSPLHF.

This clonotype has a count of ten or more. The V and J genes are TRBV28 and TRBJ2-5; perhaps TRBD2 as D (5 bases). The CDR3 is 12 amino acids. V shed 7 bases and J shed 5 bases, with 11 bases lying between them. Germline-derived CDR1 and CDR2 are MDHEN and SYDVKM. CDR3 sequence reads: CASTPRGETQYF. The CDR3 nucleotides read TGTGCCAGCACTCCAAGAGGGGAGACCCAGTACTTC.